This T cell receptor beta chain is from a study of T cell responses to AZD1222 COVID-19 vaccine. The overall study: Pooled together were second doses at about 4 or about 12 weeks. Study outcomes and limitations: Most donors were white British and more were female, and clonal diversity was possibly underestimated.

This clone has only one observation. Its specificity is unknown. Germline V lookup: CDR1 SGDLS, CDR2 YYNGEE. V shed 2 bases, J shed 4 bases, and the junction held 7 bases outside the gene matches. The CDR3 length is 15 residues. Clones were read by immunoSEQ multiplex PCR, and TCRdb kept only the in-frame ones, dropping some. Of 120,000 or so clones in the sample, 85% to 90% were seen once. The V call is TRBV9, the J call TRBJ2-3; 7 bases are shared with TRBD2. This sample comprised peripheral blood, obtained on day 0 of AZD1222 vaccination. This TCR was sampled from an adult in good health. The DNA for the CDR3 is TGTGCCAGCAGCGTGGGGGGGACTACGTCAGATACGCAGTATTTT. Amino acids: CASSVGGTTSDTQYF.